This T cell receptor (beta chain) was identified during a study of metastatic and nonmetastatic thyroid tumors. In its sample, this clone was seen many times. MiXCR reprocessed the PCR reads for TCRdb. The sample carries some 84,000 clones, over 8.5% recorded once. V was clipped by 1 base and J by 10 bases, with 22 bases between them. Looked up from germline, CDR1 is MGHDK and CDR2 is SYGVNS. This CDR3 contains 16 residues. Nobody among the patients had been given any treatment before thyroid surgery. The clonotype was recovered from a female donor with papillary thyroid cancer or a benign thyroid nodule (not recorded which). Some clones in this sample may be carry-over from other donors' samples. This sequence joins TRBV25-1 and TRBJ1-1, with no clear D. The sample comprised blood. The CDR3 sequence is CASSESLRAGPSAAFF. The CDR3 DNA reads TGTGCCAGCAGTGAATCCCTTAGGGCAGGTCCATCTGCAGCTTTCTTT. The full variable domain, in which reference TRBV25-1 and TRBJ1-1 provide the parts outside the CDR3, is EADIYQTPRYLVIGTGKKITLECSQTMGHDKMYWYQQDPGMELHLIHYSYGVNSTEKGDLSSESTVSRIRTEHFPLTLESARPSHTSQYLCASSESLRAGPSAAFFGQGTRLTVV.